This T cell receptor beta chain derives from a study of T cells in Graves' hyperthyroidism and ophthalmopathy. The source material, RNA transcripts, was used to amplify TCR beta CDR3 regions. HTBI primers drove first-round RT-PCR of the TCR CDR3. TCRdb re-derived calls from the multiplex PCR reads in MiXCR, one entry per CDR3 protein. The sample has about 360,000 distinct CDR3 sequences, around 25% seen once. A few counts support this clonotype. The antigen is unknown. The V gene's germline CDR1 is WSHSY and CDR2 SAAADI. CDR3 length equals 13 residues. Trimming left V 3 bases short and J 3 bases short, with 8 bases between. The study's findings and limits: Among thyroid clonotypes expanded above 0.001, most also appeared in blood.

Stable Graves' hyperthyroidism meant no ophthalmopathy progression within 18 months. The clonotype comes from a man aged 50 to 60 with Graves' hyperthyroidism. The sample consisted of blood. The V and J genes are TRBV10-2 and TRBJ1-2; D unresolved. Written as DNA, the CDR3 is TGCGCCAGCAGTGACGACATGGACTATGGCTACACCTTC. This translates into CASSDDMDYGYTF.